This T cell receptor (beta chain) came from a study of vaccination and CD4 T cells after COVID-19. Overall study context: Each participant underwent a two-dose regimen of either the BNT162b2 or the mRNA-1273 vaccine. Samples after vaccination came a median 72 days past dose two, ranging 14 to 241. At days 161 to 241 post-vaccination, as well as at day 14, three convalescent patients were sampled. The study, taken as a whole, reports: Convalescent patients had 304 of 307 vaccine-specific clones showing spike mono-reactivity.

The V gene's germline CDR1 is SEHNR and CDR2 FQNEAQ (reference sequence). Trimming cost V 1 base and J 1 base, with 8 bases left between them. The CDR3 is 15 amino acids. Comment on this clonotype: Antigen specificity is unknown.

Time point in this sample: late sampling 161 to 241 days after vaccination in a few convalescent patients. A single record per CDR3 protein comes from TCRdb applying MiXCR to the PCR reads. Found here are some 26,000 distinct CDR3 sequences, 50% to 65% of them singletons; the top ten hold around 5.2%. This material consisted of CD4+ T cells from blood, taken about 7 months after SARS-CoV-2 vaccination. The TCR comes from a human donor who had recovered from COVID-19. V and J are TRBV7-9 and TRBJ2-1; unclear D gene. The chain's CDR3 is CASSLGSVSYNEQFF. The CDR3 region has the DNA TGTGCCAGCAGCTTAGGGTCAGTGTCCTACAATGAGCAGTTCTTC.